This passage covers 10 T cell receptor beta chains from one sample sequenced in a study of blood T cell repertoires in COVID-19. Only in-frame clones appear in the TCRdb table, and some are missing; sequencing was by immunoSEQ multiplex PCR. The sample consists of about 7,000 clones, more than 70% of them appearing once. Sequenced sample: peripheral blood. All receptors come from an older woman with active COVID-19.

The genes are TRBV2 and TRBJ2-1, with D maybe TRBD1 (5 bases). The V and J ends lost 7 bases and 9 bases respectively, with 22 bases between them. This CDR3 has 15 residues. The germline CDR1 and CDR2 sequences are SNHLY and FYNNEI. The CDR3 spells CASTPDRASKVEQFF. The CDR3 bases are TGTGCCAGCACCCCAGACAGAGCCTCTAAGGTTGAGCAGTTCTTC.

This rearrangement joins TRBV5-1 to TRBJ1-6; possible D gene TRBD1, 5 bases. The V gene lost 0 bases and the J gene lost 6 bases, with 10 bases spanning the gap. CDR1 SGHRS and CDR2 YFSETQ come from the germline V gene. The CDR3 spans 15 residues. CDR3 region: CASSLAGGVNSPLHF. As DNA, the CDR3 is TGCGCCAGCAGCTTGGCCGGGGGGGTTAATTCACCCCTCCACTTT.

This chain uses TRBV28 with TRBJ1-2; D is unclear. Germline V gives CDR1 MDHEN, CDR2 SYDVKM. This CDR3 region has 12 residues. V lost 7 bases, J lost 0 bases, and 6 bases lay in between. CDR3 sequence reads: CASKSTNYGYTF. The DNA of the CDR3 is TGTGCCAGCAAGAGTACTAACTATGGCTACACCTTC.

The chain links TRBV28 to TRBJ2-5; D perhaps matches TRBD2 (6 bases). The CDR3 has 13 residues. Trimming stripped 6 bases from V and 1 base from J, with 9 bases between. Per the germline V gene, CDR1 is MDHEN and CDR2 is SYDVKM. The CDR3 sequence: CASRPTSQETQYF. CDR3 nucleotides: TGTGCCAGCAGACCGACTAGCCAAGAGACCCAGTACTTC.

This clone appeared once. The V gene is TRBV19, the J gene TRBJ1-1; D is uncertain. V was cut by 3 bases and J by 7 bases, with 18 bases left in between. Germline loops: CDR1 LNHDA, CDR2 SQIVND (reference sequence). The CDR3 runs 15 residues. This CDR3 reads CASSIGTRTGGEAFF. As DNA, the CDR3 is TGTGCCAGTAGTATTGGTACCCGTACGGGAGGTGAAGCTTTCTTT.

This chain links TRBV11-2 with TRBJ1-1; D is unresolved. Trimming cost V 5 bases and J 8 bases, with 12 bases left between them. In germline, CDR1 is SGHAT, CDR2 FQNNGV. The CDR3 contains 12 residues. CDR3 residues: CASSQSGVEAFF. For the CDR3, the DNA is TGTGCCAGCAGCCAATCAGGCGTCGAAGCTTTCTTT. The whole variable domain, remainder taken from reference TRBV11-2 and TRBJ1-1, is EAGVAQSPRYKIIEKRQSVAFWCNPISGHATLYWYQQILGQGPKLLIQFQNNGVVDDSQLPKDRFSAERLKGVDSTLKIQPAKLEDSAVYLCASSQSGVEAFFGQGTRLTVV.

V and J are TRBV7-9 and TRBJ1-2; D possibly corresponds to TRBD1 (6 bases). V lost 5 bases and J 4 bases, leaving 20 bases between the germline ends. CDR1 SEHNR and CDR2 FQNEAQ come from the germline V gene (reference sequence). This CDR3 has 16 amino acids. CDR3 protein: CASSPRGQLSVYGYTF. The CDR3, as DNA: TGTGCCAGCAGCCCAAGAGGACAGCTCTCGGTCTATGGCTACACCTTC.

V gene TRBV15 combines with J gene TRBJ2-1; no clear D gene. V lost 9 bases, J lost 4 bases, and 13 bases lay in between. CDR1 is LNHNV, CDR2 YYDKDF, per germline (reference sequence). CDR3 length: 13 amino acids. CDR3 sequence: CATSPRRYNEQFF. The CDR3 DNA reads as TGTGCCACAAGCCCCCGTCGTTACAATGAGCAGTTCTTC.

The V and J genes are TRBV6-2 or TRBV6-3 and TRBJ2-3, with 13 bases that match TRBD2. The junction had 13 bases not matched to a gene; V was cut back by 4 bases and J by 0 bases. CDR3 size: 20 residues. Germline V gene sequence: CDR1 MNHEY, CDR2 SVGEGT. Written as DNA, the CDR3 is TGTGCCAGCAGTTTTCGACTAGCGGGGGGCTCTCGTGCTAGCACAGATACGCAGTATTTT. Encoded protein: CASSFRLAGGSRASTDTQYF.

This clone was observed a few times. V and J are TRBV6-7 and TRBJ1-5; no firm D call. TRBV6-7 is known as an ORF, though its function is uncertain. V was trimmed by 2 bases and J by 0 bases, leaving 8 bases between them. The CDR3 contains 15 residues. The CDR3 loop is CASSYVRYSNQPQHF. The CDR3 region has the DNA TGTGCCAGCAGTTACGTGCGGTATAGCAATCAGCCCCAGCATTTT.